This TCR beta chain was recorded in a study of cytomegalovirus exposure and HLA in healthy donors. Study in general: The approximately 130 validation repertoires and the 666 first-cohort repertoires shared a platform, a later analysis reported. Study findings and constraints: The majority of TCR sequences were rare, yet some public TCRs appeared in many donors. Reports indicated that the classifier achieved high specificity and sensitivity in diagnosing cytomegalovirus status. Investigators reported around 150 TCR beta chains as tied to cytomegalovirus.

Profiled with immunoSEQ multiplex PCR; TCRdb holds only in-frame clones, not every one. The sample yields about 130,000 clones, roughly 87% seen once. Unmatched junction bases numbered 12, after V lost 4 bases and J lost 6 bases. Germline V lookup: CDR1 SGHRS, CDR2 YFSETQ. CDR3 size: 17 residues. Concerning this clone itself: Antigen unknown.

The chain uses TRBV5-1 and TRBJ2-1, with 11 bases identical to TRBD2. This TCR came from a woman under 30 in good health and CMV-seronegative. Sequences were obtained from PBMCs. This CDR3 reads CASSLLVLAGGLNEQFF. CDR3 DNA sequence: TGCGCCAGCAGCCTGCTTGTTTTAGCGGGGGGGCTCAATGAGCAGTTCTTC.